The present T cell receptor beta chain was sequenced within a study of blood T cell repertoires in COVID-19. Study-wide background: From the United States, Italy and Spain came samples of acute and convalescent COVID-19.

The study drew participants aged about 18 to 95 years from about two dozen US areas. The CDR3 is 12 residues long. Germline assignment: CDR1 KGHSH and CDR2 LQKENI. Trimming pared 3 bases from V and 11 bases from J, leaving 13 bases between. Sequencing used immunoSEQ multiplex PCR; TCRdb keeps in-frame clones, though not all of them. The sample yields approximately 250,000 clones, roughly 85% seen once. The sequenced sample was PBMCs or T cells enriched from blood (not recorded which). The sequence came from a woman between 45 and 60 years old with acute COVID-19. The chain joins TRBV18 to TRBJ1-1, with D possibly TRBD1 on 5 matching bases. The CDR3 sequence is CASSPIGDEAFF. CDR3 coding DNA: TGTGCCAGCTCACCCATAGGGGATGAGGCTTTCTTT.